This T cell receptor (beta chain) was documented in a study of T cells in Graves' hyperthyroidism and ophthalmopathy. Regarding the study as a whole: Progression to ophthalmopathy was predicted a median of roughly 6.5 months early. The blood repertoire included most of the expanded thyroid clonotypes above 0.001.

This clonotype was counted a few times. Its antigen is unidentified. There were TCR beta CDR3 regions amplified from RNA transcripts. The primer set for the first-round RT-PCR of the TCR CDR3 was HTBI. TCRdb ran MiXCR on the multiplex PCR reads and lists one entry per CDR3 protein. The profile shows fewer than 300,000 distinct CDR3 sequences, about 25% of them singletons. V lost 2 bases and J lost 8, with 13 bases in between. The CDR3 contains 15 residues. In germline, CDR1 is MNHEY, CDR2 SMNVEV (reference sequence). The sample taken for sequencing was blood. This sequence originates from a man in his forties with Graves' hyperthyroidism that later progressed to Graves' ophthalmopathy. The chain uses TRBV27 and TRBJ1-6; D is unclear. CDR3 in DNA: TGTGCCAGCAGTTTACAAGGCGGTTCATATTCACCCCTCCACTTT. It encodes CASSLQGGSYSPLHF.